There are many counts of the clone carrying this TCR beta chain. Its cognate antigen is unknown. The germline gene is not matched at one end of the junction; a read error may be the cause. The authors reverse transcribed all of the isolated RNA, so sequencing captured expressed TCRB transcripts. TCRdb keeps only in-frame clones here, not all; method: immunoSEQ multiplex PCR. The data contain about 620,000 clones, around 15% of them singletons. This sample stems from a study of beta chain features in type 1 diabetes. Study results and caveats: The question of HLA type influencing TCRB rearrangement was one that remained unresolved here.

CDR1 is SGHTA, CDR2 FQGNSA, per germline. The CDR3 has 13 amino acids. This receptor was obtained from a man younger than 30 in good health. Material for sequencing was naive CD4+ T cells from blood. The rearrangement links TRBV7-2 to TRBJ2-7; 13 bases map to TRBD2. CDR3 sequence reads: CASSPAGTSGTRF. CDR3 DNA sequence: TGTGCCAGCAGCCCCGCCGGGACTAGCGGGACCCGCTTC.